This is a list of T cell receptor beta chains from one sample in a study of STAT3 mutations in large granular lymphocyte leukemia. Assay: immunoSEQ multiplex PCR; the TCRdb copy retains only in-frame clones and omits some. Among about 42,000 clones listed, 80% to 90% were seen once. The sequenced material came from PBMCs. Every receptor here comes from a human donor with T large granular lymphocyte leukemia. Some clones in this sample may be carry-over from other donors' samples. CDR3s include the opening cysteine and the closing phenylalanine or tryptophan. Size is stated for part of the rows, as once, few or many counts, or as a class when the clone is expanded.

clone_size v_call cdr3_aa
- TRBV6-1 CASSDWLGMKVVGYGYTF
- TRBV5-6 CASSTPSGGRQETQYF
- TRBV28 CASSLIAQGGNTEAFF
- TRBV18 CASSPPSGGSYNEQFF
- TRBV13 CASSLQGGNQPQHF
few TRBV5-1 CASSLGEEDRMGHF
- TRBV5-1 CASSLDRTNYGYTF
once TRBV7-9 CASSPKAGVTYTEAFF
- TRBV6-6 CASSYELGAYEQYF
- TRBV2 CASVRTGQKNYGYTF
few TRBV6-6 CASSHGDNYGYTF
once TRBV5-4 CASSLGQQETQYF
- TRBV5-1 CASSLDVLINEQFF
- TRBV5-8 CASRFDRGTDTQYF
few TRBV5-6 CASSPRQGSYTGELFF
- TRBV7-9 CASSPRLANYNEQFF
few TRBV7-9 CASSLQGAYGNTIYF
- TRBV29-1 CSVGSYGGETQYF
- TRBV29-1 CSVVSRDQPQHF
once TRBV4-1 CASSQTGGTTGEKLFF
- TRBV5-4 CASRLWANNSPLHF
once TRBV5-1 CASSLEAGQPQHF
- TRBV6-5 CASTQGGSSTDTQYF
once TRBV15 CATQQGEQPQHF
- TRBV18 CASSPGGDLGYTF
- TRBV10-3 CAIRGFSTDTQYF
- TRBV4-1 CASSQGYIHRVRDSPLHF
few TRBV19 CASIEHYSNQPQHF